A selection of T cell receptor beta chains follows, all from one sample in a study of blood T cell repertoires in COVID-19. Assay used: immunoSEQ multiplex PCR; TCRdb lists only in-frame clones, some missing. The data show approximately 150,000 clones, about 90% seen once. Specimen: PBMCs or T cells enriched from blood (not recorded which). The receptors derive from a human donor with acute COVID-19. The donor label of this sample is uncertain. Both conserved end residues are part of each CDR3. The D gene is left open where the match is weak. The size entry is marked missing in some rows and otherwise reads once, few, many or a size class.

d_call j_call v_call clone_size cdr3_nt cdr3_aa
- TRBJ1-6 TRBV7-9 - TGTGCCAGCAGCTTAAGGCAGGGTGGCCATAATTCACCCCTCCACTTT CASSLRQGGHNSPLHF
- TRBJ1-2 TRBV29-1 - TGCAGCGTCCTAGGTGGTGGATTTTATGGCTACACCTTC CSVLGGGFYGYTF
- TRBJ2-3 TRBV12-5 - TGTGCTAGTAGCGTTACAGATACGCAGTATTTT CASSVTDTQYF
TRBD2 TRBJ2-5 TRBV4-3 - TGCGCCAGCAGCCTGGGGGGGAGCTTCCGCCAAGAGACCCAGTACTTC CASSLGGSFRQETQYF
- TRBJ1-4 TRBV6-7 - TGTGCCAGCAGTTATCTTCTGGGAGGAGGGCTTAATGAAAAACTGTTTTTT CASSYLLGGGLNEKLFF
TRBD2 TRBJ2-3 TRBV18 - TGTGCCAGCTCACAGGTCCCACTAGCGGGGGGGCCACCTACGCAGTATTTT CASSQVPLAGGPPTQYF
TRBD1 TRBJ2-1 TRBV7-2 once TGTGCCAGCAGCGAGGGACAGTACAATGAGCAGTTCTTC CASSEGQYNEQFF
- TRBJ2-1 TRBV6-5 - TGTGCCAGCACCTCCGTCACAGGTGGTAGCAATGAGCAGTTCTTC CASTSVTGGSNEQFF
TRBD2 TRBJ2-1 TRBV7-3 - TGTGCCAGCAGCTTATTGGGACTAGCGGGGGGGCCCGATGAGCAGTTCTTC CASSLLGLAGGPDEQFF
- TRBJ2-7 TRBV27 - TGTGCCAGCAGTTCTCCGGGACACTTTATTTACGAGCAGTACTTC CASSSPGHFIYEQYF
- TRBJ1-1 TRBV6-2/TRBV6-3 - TGTGCCAGCAGTGTGATCGGGTGGGGCATGAACACTGAAGCTTTCTTT CASSVIGWGMNTEAFF